The TCR beta chain under discussion was sequenced for a study of blood T cell repertoires in COVID-19 (dated by TCRdb to 2020 to 2021). Some background on the complete study: Collaborator samples came from the United States, Italy and Spain and covered acute and convalescent phases of COVID-19. The material from the prospective study consisted of cDNA or gDNA derived from T cells, B-cell-depleted T cells, or PBMCs. Subjects who had been exposed to COVID-19, were actively infected with it, or had recovered from it provided the deeply sampled blood TCRbeta repertoires that made up the dataset. A freely available public database, intended as a resource for researchers studying the immune response to SARS-CoV-2, is where the repertoires were released. The samples were drawn from two sources: the first 160 participants of the ongoing ImmuneRACE study, and some 1,300 subjects contributed by 6 global collaborators. A de-identified subject ID, COVID-19 status, age in years and sex were almost always included in the sample metadata. HLA class I and class II types, where available, came from metadata supplied by the sample provider rather than from assay-based typing.

Another Seattle source contributed samples from volunteer blood donors who had recovered from COVID-19. The collaborating institutions used their own protocols to collect whole blood in K2EDTA tubes. For TCRbeta analysis, collaborator samples were shipped as frozen whole blood, as isolated PBMCs, or as DNA extracted from either sample type. TCRbeta CDR3 regions were amplified from genomic DNA using the immunoSEQ Assay, a bias-controlled multiplex PCR. As for how the authors treated the data: Within the assay, amplification of reference gene primers was used to estimate how many nucleated cells each sample contained. Sequence reads were collapsed and filtered to measure the absolute abundance of every unique TCRbeta CDR3 rearrangement. For each sample, productive Simpson clonality was calculated as the square root of Simpson's diversity index over productive rearrangements. TCRdb retrieved this table from immuneACCESS and kept in-frame rearrangements only. Not all clones are present; in checked studies, unresolved V genes account for under half, and no reason is known for the remainder. V and J calls and clone size are as listed in that table; D and trimming were resolved from the DNA. Across this sample there are some 260,000 clones, with 88% seen only once. The top ten clones comprise 2.1% of the sample.

From its cysteine to its phenylalanine, the CDR3 spans 15 amino acids. Only the CDR3 region is kept as DNA, spanning 45 bases read in frame from base 1. V loses 4 bases, J loses 9 bases, and the germline ends lie 20 bases apart. From a lookup of the germline V gene, CDR1 and CDR2 are SGDLS and YYNGEE. This clone was seen once. The antigen this receptor binds is unknown. Base qualities are not recorded, but no much larger clone differs from it by a single base. The study at large found these results: How much clinical and demographic metadata was included differed by source and by participant, and the metadata was provided uncurated.

The sequenced sample was peripheral blood. The clonotype was recovered from a woman aged 40-49 years who had recovered from COVID-19. The sequence joins TRBV9 to TRBJ2-1; possibly the D gene is TRBD2, per 6 matching bases. The DNA sequence reads TGTGCCAGCAGCCCGACTAGTCCGCGATCTGCTGAGCAGTTCTTC. The translation is CASSPTSPRSAEQFF.